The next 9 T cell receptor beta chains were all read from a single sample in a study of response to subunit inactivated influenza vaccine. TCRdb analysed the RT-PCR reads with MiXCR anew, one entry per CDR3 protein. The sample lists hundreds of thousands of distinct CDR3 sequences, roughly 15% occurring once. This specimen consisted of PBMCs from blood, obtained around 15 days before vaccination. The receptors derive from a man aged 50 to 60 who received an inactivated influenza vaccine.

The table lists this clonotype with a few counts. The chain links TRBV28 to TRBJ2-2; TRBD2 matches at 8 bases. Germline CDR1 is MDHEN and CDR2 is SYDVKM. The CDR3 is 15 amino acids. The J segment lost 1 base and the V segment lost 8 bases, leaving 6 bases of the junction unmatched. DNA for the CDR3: TGTGCCAGCCGCCCCGGGGGGGGGAACACCGGGGAGCTGTTTTTT. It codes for CASRPGGGNTGELFF. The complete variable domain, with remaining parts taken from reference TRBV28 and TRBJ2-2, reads DVKVTQSSRYLVKRTGEKVFLECVQDMDHENMFWYRQDPGLGLRLIYFSYDVKMKEKGDIPEGYSVSREKKERFSLILESASTNQTSMYLCASRPGGGNTGELFFGEGSRLTVL.

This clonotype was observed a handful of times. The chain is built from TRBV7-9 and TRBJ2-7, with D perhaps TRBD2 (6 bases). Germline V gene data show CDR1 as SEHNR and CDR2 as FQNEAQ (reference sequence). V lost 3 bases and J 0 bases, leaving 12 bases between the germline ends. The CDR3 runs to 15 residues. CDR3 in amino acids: CASSFILASSYEQYF. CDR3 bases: TGTGCCAGCAGCTTCATCCTAGCGAGCTCCTACGAGCAGTACTTC. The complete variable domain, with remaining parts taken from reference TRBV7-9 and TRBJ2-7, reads DTGVSQNPRHKITKRGQNVTFRCDPISEHNRLYWYRQTLGQGPEFLTYFQNEAQLEKSRLLSDRFSAERPKGSFSTLEIQRTEQGDSAMYLCASSFILASSYEQYFGPGTRLTVT.

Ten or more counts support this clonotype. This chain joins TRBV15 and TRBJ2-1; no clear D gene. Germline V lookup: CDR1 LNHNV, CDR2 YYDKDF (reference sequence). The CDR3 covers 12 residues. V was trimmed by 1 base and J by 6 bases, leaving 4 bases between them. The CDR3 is CATSRVGNEQFF. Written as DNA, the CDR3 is TGTGCCACCAGCAGAGTCGGCAATGAGCAGTTCTTC. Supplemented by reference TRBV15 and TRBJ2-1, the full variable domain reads DAMVIQNPRYQVTQFGKPVTLSCSQTLNHNVMYWYQQKSSQAPKLLFHYYDKDFNNEADTPDNFQSRRPNTSFCFLDIRSPGLGDTAMYLCATSRVGNEQFFGPGTRLTVL.

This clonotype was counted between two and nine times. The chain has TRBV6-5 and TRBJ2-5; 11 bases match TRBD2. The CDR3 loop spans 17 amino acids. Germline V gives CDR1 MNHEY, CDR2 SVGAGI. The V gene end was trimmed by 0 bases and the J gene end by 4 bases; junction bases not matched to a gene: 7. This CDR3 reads CASSYSVLAGVGETQYF. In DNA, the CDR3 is TGTGCCAGCAGTTACTCGGTACTAGCGGGAGTGGGAGAGACCCAGTACTTC.

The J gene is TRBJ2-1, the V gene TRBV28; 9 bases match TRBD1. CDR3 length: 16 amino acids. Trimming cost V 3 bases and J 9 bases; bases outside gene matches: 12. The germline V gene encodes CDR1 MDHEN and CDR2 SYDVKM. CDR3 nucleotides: TGTGCCAGCAGTTTTAAGTACAGGGGGCGACGGGGTGAGCAGTTCTTC. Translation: CASSFKYRGRRGEQFF.

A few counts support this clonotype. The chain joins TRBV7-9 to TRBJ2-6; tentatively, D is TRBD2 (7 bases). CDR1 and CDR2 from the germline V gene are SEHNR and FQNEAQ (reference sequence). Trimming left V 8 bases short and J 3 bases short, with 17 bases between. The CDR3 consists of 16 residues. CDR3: CASHAPGGLGANVLTF. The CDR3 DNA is TGTGCCAGCCATGCACCCGGGGGGCTTGGGGCCAACGTCCTGACTTTC.

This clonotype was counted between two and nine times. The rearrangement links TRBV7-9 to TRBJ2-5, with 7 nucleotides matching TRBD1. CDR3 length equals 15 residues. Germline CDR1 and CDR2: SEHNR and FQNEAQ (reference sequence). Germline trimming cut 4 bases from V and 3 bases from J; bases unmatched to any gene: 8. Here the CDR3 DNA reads TGTGCCAGCAGCTCCTTGGGGCAGGGGGAAGAGACCCAGTACTTC. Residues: CASSSLGQGEETQYF. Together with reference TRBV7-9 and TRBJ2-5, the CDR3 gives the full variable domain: DTGVSQNPRHKITKRGQNVTFRCDPISEHNRLYWYRQTLGQGPEFLTYFQNEAQLEKSRLLSDRFSAERPKGSFSTLEIQRTEQGDSAMYLCASSSLGQGEETQYFGPGTRLLVL.

For the CDR3, the DNA is TGTGCCAGCAGCTTTTCCGGGACATCTGGAAACACCATATATTTT. Its translation: CASSFSGTSGNTIYF. V and J are TRBV5-8 and TRBJ1-3; the D gene is possibly TRBD1 (6 bases). The CDR3 has 15 amino acids. CDR1 is SGHTS, CDR2 YDEGEE, per germline. Trimming removed 2 bases at V and 1 base at J, with 10 bases between.

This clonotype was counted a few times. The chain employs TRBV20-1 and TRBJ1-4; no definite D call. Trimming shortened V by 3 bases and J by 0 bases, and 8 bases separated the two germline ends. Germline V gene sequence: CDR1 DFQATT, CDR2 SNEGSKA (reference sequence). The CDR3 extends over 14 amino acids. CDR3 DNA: TGCAGTGCTAGGCTGACCGCAACTAATGAAAAACTGTTTTTT. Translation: CSARLTATNEKLFF.